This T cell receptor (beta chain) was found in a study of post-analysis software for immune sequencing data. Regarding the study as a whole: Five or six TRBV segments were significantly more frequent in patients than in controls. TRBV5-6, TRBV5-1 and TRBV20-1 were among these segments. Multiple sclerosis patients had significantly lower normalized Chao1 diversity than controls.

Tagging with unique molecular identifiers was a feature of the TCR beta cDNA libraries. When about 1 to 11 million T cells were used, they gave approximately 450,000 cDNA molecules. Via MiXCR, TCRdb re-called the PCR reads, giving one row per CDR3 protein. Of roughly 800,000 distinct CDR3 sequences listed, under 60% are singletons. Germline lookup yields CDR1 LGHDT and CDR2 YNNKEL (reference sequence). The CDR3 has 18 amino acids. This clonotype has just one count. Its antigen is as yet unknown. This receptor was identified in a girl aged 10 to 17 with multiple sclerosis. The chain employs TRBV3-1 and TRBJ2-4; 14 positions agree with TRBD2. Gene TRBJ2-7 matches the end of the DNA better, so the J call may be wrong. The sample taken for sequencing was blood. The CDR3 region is CASSPPPGLAGVTYEQYF. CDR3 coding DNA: TGTGCCAGCAGCCCCCCCCCGGGACTAGCGGGAGTAACCTACGAGCAGTACTTC.